The text below deals with one T cell receptor (beta chain). The repertoire was sequenced with immunoSEQ multiplex PCR; TCRdb's copy has only in-frame clones and lacks some. Altogether 300,000 to 400,000 clones are present, approximately 86% being singletons, with the ten largest covering around 7.4%. The sample is drawn from a study of blood T cell repertoires in COVID-19. This CDR3 spans 15 amino acids. Looked up from germline, CDR1 is SGHNT and CDR2 is YENEEA. The V gene lost 1 base and the J gene lost 8 bases, with 15 bases spanning the gap. The chain links TRBV11-3 to TRBJ2-1; D is unresolved. Sequencing was performed on peripheral blood. This clonotype originated in a woman aged 55-70 years with COVID-19, enrolled during active disease. CDR3 amino acids: CASSLASTNLDEQFF. CDR3 bases: TGTGCCAGCAGCTTAGCCTCCACAAATCTTGATGAGCAGTTCTTC.